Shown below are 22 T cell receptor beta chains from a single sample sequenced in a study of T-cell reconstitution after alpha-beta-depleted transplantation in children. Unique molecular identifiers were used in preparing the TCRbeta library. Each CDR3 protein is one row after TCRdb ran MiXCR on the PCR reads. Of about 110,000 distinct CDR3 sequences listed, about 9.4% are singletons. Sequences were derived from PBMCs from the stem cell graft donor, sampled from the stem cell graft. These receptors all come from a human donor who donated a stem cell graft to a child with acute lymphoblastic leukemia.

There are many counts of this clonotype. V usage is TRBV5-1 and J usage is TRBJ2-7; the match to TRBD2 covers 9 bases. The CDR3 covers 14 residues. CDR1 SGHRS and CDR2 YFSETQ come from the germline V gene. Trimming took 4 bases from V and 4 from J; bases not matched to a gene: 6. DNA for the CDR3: TGCGCCAGCAGCCTGGGACTAGCCCCTTACGAGCAGTACTTC. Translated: CASSLGLAPYEQYF.

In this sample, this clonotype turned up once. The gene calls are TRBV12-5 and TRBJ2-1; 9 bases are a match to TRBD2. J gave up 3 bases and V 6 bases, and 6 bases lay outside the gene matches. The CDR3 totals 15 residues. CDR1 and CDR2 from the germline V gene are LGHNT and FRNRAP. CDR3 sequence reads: CASGSSGGNYNEQFF. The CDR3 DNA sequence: TGTGCTAGTGGCTCAAGCGGGGGGAACTACAATGAGCAGTTCTTC.

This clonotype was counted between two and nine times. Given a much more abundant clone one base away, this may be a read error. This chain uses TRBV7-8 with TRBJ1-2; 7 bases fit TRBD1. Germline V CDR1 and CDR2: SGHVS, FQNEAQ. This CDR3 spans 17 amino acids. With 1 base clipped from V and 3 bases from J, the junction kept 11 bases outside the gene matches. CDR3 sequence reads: CASSLGQGLTLDYGYTF. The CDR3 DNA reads TGTGCCAGCAGCTTAGGACAGGGCTTGACCCTTGACTATGGCTACACCTTC. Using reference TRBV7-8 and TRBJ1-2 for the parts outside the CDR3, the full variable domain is GAGVSQSPRYKVAKRGQDVALRCDPISGHVSLFWYQQALGQGPEFLTYFQNEAQLDKSGLPSDRFFAERPEGSVSTLKIQRTQQEDSAVYLCASSLGQGLTLDYGYTFGSGTRLTVV.

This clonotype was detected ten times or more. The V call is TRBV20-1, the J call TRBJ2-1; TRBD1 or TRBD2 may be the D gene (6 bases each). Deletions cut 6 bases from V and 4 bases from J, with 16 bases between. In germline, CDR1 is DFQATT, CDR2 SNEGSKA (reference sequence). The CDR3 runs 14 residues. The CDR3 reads CSAPGAGQYNEQFF. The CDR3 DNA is TGCAGTGCCCCGGGGGCGGGGCAGTACAATGAGCAGTTCTTC.

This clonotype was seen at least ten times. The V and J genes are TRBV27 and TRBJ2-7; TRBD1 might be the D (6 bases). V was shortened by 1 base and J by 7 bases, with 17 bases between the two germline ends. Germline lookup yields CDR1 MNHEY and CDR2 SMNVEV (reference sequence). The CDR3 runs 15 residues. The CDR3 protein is CASSLFGTMPREQYF. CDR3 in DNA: TGTGCCAGCAGTTTATTCGGGACAATGCCTCGAGAGCAGTACTTC.

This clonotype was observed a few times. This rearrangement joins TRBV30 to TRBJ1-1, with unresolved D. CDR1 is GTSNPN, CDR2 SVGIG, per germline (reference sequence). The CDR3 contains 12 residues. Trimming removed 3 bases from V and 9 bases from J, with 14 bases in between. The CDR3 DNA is TGTGCCTGGAGCTCCGGGCCACGCCAAGCTTTCTTT. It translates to CAWSSGPRQAFF. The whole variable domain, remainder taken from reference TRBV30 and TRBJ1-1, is SQTIHQWPATLVQPVGSPLSLECTVEGTSNPNLYWYRQAAGRGLQLLFYSVGIGQISSEVPQNLSASRPQDRQFILSSKKLLLSDSGFYLCAWSSGPRQAFFGQGTRLTVV.

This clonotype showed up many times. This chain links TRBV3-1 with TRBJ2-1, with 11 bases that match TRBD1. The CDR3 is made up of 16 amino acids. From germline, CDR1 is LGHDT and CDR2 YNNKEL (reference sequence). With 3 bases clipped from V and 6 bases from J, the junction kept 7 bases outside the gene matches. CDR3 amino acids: CASSHPLGTGGNEQFF. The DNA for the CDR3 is TGTGCCAGCAGCCATCCCTTGGGGACAGGGGGCAATGAGCAGTTCTTC.

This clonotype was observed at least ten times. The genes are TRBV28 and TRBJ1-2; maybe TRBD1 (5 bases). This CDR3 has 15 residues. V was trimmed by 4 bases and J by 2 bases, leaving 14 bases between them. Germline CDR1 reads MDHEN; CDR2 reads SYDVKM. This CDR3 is CASSSPRVPNYGYTF. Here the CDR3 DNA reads TGTGCCAGCAGTTCCCCCAGGGTTCCCAACTATGGCTACACCTTC.

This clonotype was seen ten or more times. DNA for the CDR3: TGTGCCAGCAGCTCTTGGACAGCCGGAAACACCATATATTTT. Amino acids: CASSSWTAGNTIYF. The chain combines TRBV7-2 with TRBJ1-3; tentative D call: TRBD1 (6 bases). The CDR3 has 14 residues. V was trimmed by 4 bases and J by 4 bases, leaving 11 bases between them. Germline CDR1 SGHTA, CDR2 FQGNSA.

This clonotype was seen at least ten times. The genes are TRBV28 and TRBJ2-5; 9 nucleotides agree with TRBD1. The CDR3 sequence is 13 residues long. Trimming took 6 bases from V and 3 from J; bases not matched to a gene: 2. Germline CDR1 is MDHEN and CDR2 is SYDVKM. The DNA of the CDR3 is TGTGCCAGCAGACAGGGGGCGGAAGAGACCCAGTACTTC. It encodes CASRQGAEETQYF.

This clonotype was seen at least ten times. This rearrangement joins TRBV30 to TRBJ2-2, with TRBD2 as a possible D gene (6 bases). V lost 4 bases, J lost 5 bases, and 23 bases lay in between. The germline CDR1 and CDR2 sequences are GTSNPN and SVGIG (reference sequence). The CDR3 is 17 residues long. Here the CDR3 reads CAWTQRGSQGYTGELFF. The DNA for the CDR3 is TGTGCCTGGACCCAACGGGGGAGCCAGGGATATACCGGGGAGCTGTTTTTT.

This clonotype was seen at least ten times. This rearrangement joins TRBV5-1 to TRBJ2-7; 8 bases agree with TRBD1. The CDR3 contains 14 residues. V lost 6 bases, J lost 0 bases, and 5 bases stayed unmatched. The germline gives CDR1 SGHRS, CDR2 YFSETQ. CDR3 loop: CASIKDRDSYEQYF. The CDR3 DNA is TGCGCCAGCATCAAGGACAGGGACTCCTACGAGCAGTACTTC.

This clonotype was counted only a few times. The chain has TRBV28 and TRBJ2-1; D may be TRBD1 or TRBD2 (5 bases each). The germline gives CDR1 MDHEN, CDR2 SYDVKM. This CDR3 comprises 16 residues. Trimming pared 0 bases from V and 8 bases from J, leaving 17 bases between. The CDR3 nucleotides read TGTGCCAGCAGTTTATGGGGATCGGCAGGGAGAGATGAGCAGTTCTTC. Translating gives CASSLWGSAGRDEQFF.

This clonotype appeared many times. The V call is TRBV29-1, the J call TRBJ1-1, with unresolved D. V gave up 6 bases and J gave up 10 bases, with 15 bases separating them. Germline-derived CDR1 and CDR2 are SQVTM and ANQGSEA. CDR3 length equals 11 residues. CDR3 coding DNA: TGCAGCGTGCCCCGGGGAGAGGGAGCTTTCTTT. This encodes CSVPRGEGAFF.

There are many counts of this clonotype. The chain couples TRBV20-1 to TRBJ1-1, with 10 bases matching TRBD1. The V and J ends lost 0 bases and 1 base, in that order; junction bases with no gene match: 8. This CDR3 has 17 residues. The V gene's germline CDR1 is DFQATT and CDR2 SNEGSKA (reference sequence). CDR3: CSARDATGGQPNTEAFF. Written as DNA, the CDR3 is TGCAGTGCTAGAGATGCGACAGGGGGCCAACCGAACACTGAAGCTTTCTTT.

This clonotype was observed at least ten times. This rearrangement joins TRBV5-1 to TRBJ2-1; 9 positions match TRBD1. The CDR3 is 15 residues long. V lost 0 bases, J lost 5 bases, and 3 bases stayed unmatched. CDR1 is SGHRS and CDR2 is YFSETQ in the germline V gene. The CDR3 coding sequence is TGCGCCAGCAGCTTGGACAGGGGGCGCAACAATGAGCAGTTCTTC. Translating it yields CASSLDRGRNNEQFF.

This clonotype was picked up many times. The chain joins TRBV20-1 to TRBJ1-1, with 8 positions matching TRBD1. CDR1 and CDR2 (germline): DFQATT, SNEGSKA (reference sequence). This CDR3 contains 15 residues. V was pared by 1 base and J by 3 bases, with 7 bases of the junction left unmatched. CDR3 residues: CSARGMTGVDTEAFF. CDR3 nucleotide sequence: TGCAGTGCTAGAGGGATGACAGGGGTAGACACTGAAGCTTTCTTT.

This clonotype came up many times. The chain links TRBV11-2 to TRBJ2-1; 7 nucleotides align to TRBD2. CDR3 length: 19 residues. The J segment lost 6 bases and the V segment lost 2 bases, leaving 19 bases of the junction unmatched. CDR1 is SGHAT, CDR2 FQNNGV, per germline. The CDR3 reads CASSLYSARDYRNGNEQFF. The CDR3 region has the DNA TGTGCCAGCAGCTTATACTCCGCCCGGGACTACCGGAATGGCAATGAGCAGTTCTTC.

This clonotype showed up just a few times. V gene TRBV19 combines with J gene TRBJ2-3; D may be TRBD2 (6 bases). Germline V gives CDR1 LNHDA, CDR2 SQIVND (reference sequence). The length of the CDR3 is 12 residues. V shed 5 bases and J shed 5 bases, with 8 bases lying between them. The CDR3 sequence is CASSGGRDTQYF. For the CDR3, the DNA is TGTGCCAGTAGTGGGGGGAGAGATACGCAGTATTTT.

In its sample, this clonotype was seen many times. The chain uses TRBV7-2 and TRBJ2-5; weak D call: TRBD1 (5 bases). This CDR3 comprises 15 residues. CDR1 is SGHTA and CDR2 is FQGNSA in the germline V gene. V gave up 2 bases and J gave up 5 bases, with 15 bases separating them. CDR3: CASSLKASKGETQYF. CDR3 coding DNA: TGTGCCAGCAGCTTAAAGGCTAGTAAGGGGGAGACCCAGTACTTC.

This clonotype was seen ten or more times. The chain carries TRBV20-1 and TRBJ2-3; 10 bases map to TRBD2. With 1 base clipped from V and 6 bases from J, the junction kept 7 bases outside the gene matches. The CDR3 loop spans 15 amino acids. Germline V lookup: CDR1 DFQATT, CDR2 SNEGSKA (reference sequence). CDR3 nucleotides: TGCAGTGCTAGAGGGCCTCTAGCGGGGGTGGATACGCAGTATTTT. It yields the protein CSARGPLAGVDTQYF.

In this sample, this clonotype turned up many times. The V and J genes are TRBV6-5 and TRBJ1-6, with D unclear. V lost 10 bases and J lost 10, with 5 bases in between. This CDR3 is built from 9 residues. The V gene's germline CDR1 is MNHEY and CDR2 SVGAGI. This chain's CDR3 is CATSSPLHF. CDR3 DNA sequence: TGTGCCACCAGCTCACCCCTCCACTTT.